Here is one TCR beta chain with its context. As yet, its antigen is unknown. The record originates from a study of T cell responses to AZD1222 COVID-19 vaccine. General study findings and limits: Baseline seropositivity characterized only a handful of AZD1222 recipients. No day 14 peak samples; only post-peak repertoires were characterized. Among vaccine-associated CD4 TCRs, coverage spanned spike, with dominance at 160-218 and 743-854.

The method was immunoSEQ multiplex PCR; TCRdb's version includes in-frame clones alone and lacks a portion of them. The sample has tens of thousands of clones; more than 70% are singletons. Germline assignment: CDR1 LGHNA and CDR2 YNFKEQ. Trimming took 1 base from V and 0 from J, leaving 8 bases between them. This CDR3 contains 15 residues. This receptor was obtained from an adult who received the AZD1222 COVID-19 vaccine. The specimen was peripheral blood, collected 28 days after the second AZD1222 dose. This sequence joins TRBV4-2 and TRBJ2-3, with a weak D call TRBD2 (5 bases). The CDR3 DNA reads TGTGCCAGCAGCCAAGTCGGGGTTAGCACAGATACGCAGTATTTT. Translation gives CASSQVGVSTDTQYF.